The rows below give T cell receptor beta chains drawn from one sample of a study of cytomegalovirus exposure and HLA in healthy donors. The data were produced by immunoSEQ multiplex PCR, yet TCRdb's version contains in-frame clones alone and is incomplete. The sample lists some 120,000 clones; more than 65% were seen once. Material: PBMCs. These receptors were taken from a man in his forties in good health and CMV-seropositive. Both conserved end residues are trimmed from each CDR3. The order of the fields is D gene, V gene, J gene, CDR3 protein. A D gene is named only where the DNA matches it firmly.

>TRBD2|TRBV2|TRBJ2-1
ASRDIGTSGNNEQF
>NA|TRBV7-9|TRBJ1-1
ASSPRPHRSAWAF
>NA|TRBV5-4|TRBJ1-4
ASRKGGLATNEKLF
>NA|TRBV18|TRBJ2-7
ASSPGGGRNEQY
>NA|TRBV18|TRBJ1-1
ASSPRRGGAGVNTEAF
>TRBD1|TRBV28|TRBJ2-5
ASSGKWTGRETQY
>NA|TRBV28|TRBJ2-1
ASSLSWVKGKRYNEQF
>NA|TRBV5-6|TRBJ2-4
ASSLGQAKNIQY
>TRBD2|TRBV9|TRBJ2-1
ASSVGPGLAGRNEQF
>TRBD1|TRBV7-2|TRBJ1-1
ASSYTPGQLPL
>TRBD1|TRBV6-5|TRBJ1-2
ASSYLPGQTNYGYT
>NA|TRBV29-1|TRBJ2-3
SVESTLTDTQY
>TRBD1|TRBV5-8|TRBJ2-1
ASSVTTGELGQF
>TRBD1|TRBV2|TRBJ2-7
ASSADRGREQY
>TRBD2|TRBV19|TRBJ2-5
ASSIIPSGGARGETQY
>NA|TRBV5-6|TRBJ2-2
ASSQTGTPGGELF
>NA|TRBV28|TRBJ2-2
ASSPRRTGELF
>NA|TRBV6-1|TRBJ2-7
ASSIVAEQY
>NA|TRBV6-5|TRBJ1-2
ASSPTATDGYT
>TRBD1|TRBV5-1|TRBJ2-1
ASSLGQGFDEQF
>NA|TRBV5-4|TRBJ2-1
ASSPAFTGGRNEQF
>TRBD1|TRBV5-4|TRBJ1-2
ASSSDQGAYGYT
>NA|TRBV6-5|NA
ASSYNPGKGPYEQY
>NA|TRBV6-6|TRBJ2-5
ASSYQGQETQY
>NA|TRBV9|TRBJ2-5
ASSQEGGETQY
>NA|TRBV14|TRBJ2-7
ASSRGGYEQY
>NA|TRBV5-6|TRBJ2-6
ASSLAAGTSGANVLT
>TRBD1|TRBV5-4|TRBJ1-5
ASSLDRGTEQPQH
>TRBD2|TRBV15|TRBJ2-1
ATSREGGTNEQF
>NA|TRBV5-1|TRBJ2-4
ASSLEAGLLAKNIQY
>NA|TRBV28|TRBJ1-5
ASTIGYGGLGRNQPQH
>NA|TRBV5-1|TRBJ2-2
ASSFGAGPGAAGELF
>TRBD1|TRBV7-6|TRBJ2-2
ASSFRDSNTGELF
>NA|TRBV9|TRBJ1-1
ASSVARSNTEAF
>TRBD2|TRBV6-5|TRBJ2-7
ASSTEAGASYEQY
>NA|TRBV28|TRBJ2-3
ASTTGGLDTQY
>NA|TRBV5-4|TRBJ2-7
ASSSEPRLASGEQY
>NA|TRBV2|TRBJ2-3
ASQPRELRADTQY
>TRBD1|TRBV4-3|TRBJ1-1
ASSQEGQGGYTEAF
>TRBD1|TRBV28|TRBJ2-1
ASSQRHRQGMYNEQF
>TRBD1|TRBV28|TRBJ1-1
ASITTGGAF
>NA|TRBV6-1|TRBJ2-7
ASSEVGGWDEQY
>TRBD2|TRBV11-3|TRBJ2-3
ASSPGTSADTQY
>TRBD1|TRBV18|TRBJ2-7
ASSPVGQAWEQY
>TRBD1|TRBV28|TRBJ1-2
ASRLSGGGYGYT
>NA|TRBV5-4|TRBJ2-7
ASSRLLEGEQY
>TRBD1|TRBV28|TRBJ1-1
ASSSGDSVNTEAF
>TRBD2|TRBV7-2|TRBJ2-7
ASSLGSSGFSYEQY
>TRBD1|TRBV4-1|TRBJ1-5
ASSLGQGAARGNQPQH
>TRBD1|TRBV10-3|TRBJ1-1
AISGRTGGNTEAF
>TRBD2|TRBV14|TRBJ2-1
ASSPGGYNEQF
>TRBD2|TRBV5-8|TRBJ2-1
ASSSGGTSGVDEQF
>TRBD1|TRBV19|TRBJ1-6
ASSIKDRGQNSPLH
>NA|TRBV28|TRBJ1-2
ASSPQEPGSGYT
>NA|TRBV4-1|TRBJ2-3
ASSQAVTDTQY